Listed below are T cell receptor beta chains from one sample, sequenced in a study of blood T cell repertoires in COVID-19. The assay was immunoSEQ multiplex PCR, and TCRdb's table has in-frame clones only and misses some. The data contain a few hundred thousand clones, 70% to 90% of them singletons. Material for sequencing was peripheral blood. The receptors shown here come from a man aged 60 to 75 with acute or convalescent COVID-19. Each CDR3 is given with its conserved first and last residue. Fields, in order: V gene, J gene, clone size, D gene, CDR3 DNA, CDR3 protein. The D gene is left open where the match is weak. Clone size is not always given. Where it is, it says once, few, many or a class for expanded clones.

TRBV21-1	TRBJ1-1	.	.	TGTGCCAGCAGCTATGGGAAATCTGACAGGGGGCCACGGAACACTGAAGCTTTCTTT	CASSYGKSDRGPRNTEAFF
TRBV19	TRBJ2-6	.	.	TGTGCCAGTAGTATGCCCCCCTACGAGACATGGTCGAGTTATGCCAACGTCCTGACTTTC	CASSMPPYETWSSYANVLTF
TRBV6-5	TRBJ1-6	.	TRBD1	TGTGCCAGCATAACAGGGGTTTGGAATTCACCCCTCCACTTT	CASITGVWNSPLHF
TRBV6-6	TRBJ1-2	few	.	TGTGCCAGCCGACCCCCTAGGAGGTCCTCCTATGAGGGCTACACCTTC	CASRPPRRSSYEGYTF
TRBV27	TRBJ1-2	.	TRBD1	TGTGCCAGCAGTCCCCTCCAGGGGGAACTGAACTATGGCTACACCTTC	CASSPLQGELNYGYTF
TRBV6-1	TRBJ2-4	.	.	TGTGCCAGCAGTGAAGTCGGACACCGAGAAATTCAGTACTTC	CASSEVGHREIQYF
TRBV19	TRBJ2-7	.	.	TGTGCCAGTAGTATAGTCGGAGGACAGCCTTCCTACGAGCAGTACTTC	CASSIVGGQPSYEQYF
TRBV9	TRBJ2-7	.	.	TGTGCCAGCAGCGTGGAGGGTCAGTCAGACTCCTACGAGCAGTACTTC	CASSVEGQSDSYEQYF
TRBV29-1	TRBJ1-2	.	.	TGCAGCGTTGATTTGACAGAGAACTATGGCTACACCTTC	CSVDLTENYGYTF
TRBV3-1/TRBV3-2	TRBJ1-6	.	.	TGTGCCAGCAGCCCGGGGAGAGTGGTGAATTCACCCCTCCACTTT	CASSPGRVVNSPLHF
TRBV6-4	TRBJ2-3	.	.	TGTGCCAGCAGTGACTCGCAGGGAACGCAGTATTTT	CASSDSQGTQYF
TRBV28	TRBJ1-4	.	.	TGTGCCAGCAGTCCCCCAGGGCGAAAACTGTTTTTT	CASSPPGRKLFF
TRBV7-9	TRBJ1-5	few	TRBD1	TGTGCCAGCAGCCCCGGGACAGGACCGGTGGGTCAGCCCCAGCATTTT	CASSPGTGPVGQPQHF
TRBV9	TRBJ1-6	.	TRBD1	TGTGCCAGCAGCGTAGGGGACAGCCTTCTTCGGGATTCACCCCTCCACTTT	CASSVGDSLLRDSPLHF
TRBV2	TRBJ2-7	.	.	TGTGCCAGCAGTGAAACCGGGGTGTATTCCTACGAGCAGTACTTC	CASSETGVYSYEQYF
TRBV6-5	TRBJ1-3	.	TRBD1	TGTGGCACGGGGACAGTCAACTCTGGAAACACCATATATTTT	CGTGTVNSGNTIYF
TRBV12-5	TRBJ2-3	.	TRBD2	TGTGCTAGTGGTTTGGGGGACCGACTAGCGGGAATCCAAAATACGCAGTATTTT	CASGLGDRLAGIQNTQYF
TRBV7-2	TRBJ2-5	.	.	TGTGCCAGCACCCTGACTCCGGCGGCCGAGGAGGAGACCCAGTACTTC	CASTLTPAAEEETQYF
TRBV6-2/TRBV6-3	TRBJ1-1	.	TRBD1	TGTGCCAGCAGTTACGCGACAGGGCGAATAAACACTGAAGCTTTCTTT	CASSYATGRINTEAFF
TRBV6-5	TRBJ1-1	once	.	TGTGCCAGCACAGGGATTATGAACACTGAAGCTTTCTTT	CASTGIMNTEAFF
TRBV24-1	TRBJ2-5	.	.	TGTGCCACCAGTGATTGGGGAACAGGGAAGGGTAGCGAGACCCAGTACTTC	CATSDWGTGKGSETQYF
TRBV6-2/TRBV6-3	TRBJ1-3	.	.	TGTGCCAGCAGTTACGGGACACACTCTGGAAACACCATATATTTT	CASSYGTHSGNTIYF
TRBV28	TRBJ2-7	.	TRBD2	TGTGCCAGCGAACTAGCGGGGGTGGGGTACGAGCAGTACTTC	CASELAGVGYEQYF
TRBV3-1/TRBV3-2	TRBJ1-6	.	TRBD1	TGTGCCAGCAGCCAATTTCCGAACCAGGACAGGGGGCCTTCACCCCTCCACTTT	CASSQFPNQDRGPSPLHF
TRBV4-3	TRBJ2-5	.	TRBD1	TGCGCCAGCAGCCAAGATAACAGGGGGGAGACCCAGTACTTC	CASSQDNRGETQYF
TRBV3-1/TRBV3-2	TRBJ2-2	once	TRBD1	TGTGCCAGCAGCCCCTCAGGGGATCCGGGACAGGGGATCACCGGGGAGCTGTTTTTT	CASSPSGDPGQGITGELFF
TRBV11-2	TRBJ2-2	once	TRBD1	TGTGCCAGCAGCTTACGGGACAGGATTAACACCGGGGAGCTGTTTTTT	CASSLRDRINTGELFF